Listed below are T cell receptor beta chains from one sample, sequenced in a study of cytomegalovirus exposure and HLA in healthy donors. Assay: immunoSEQ multiplex PCR; the TCRdb copy retains only in-frame clones and omits some. The sample holds 150,000 to 200,000 clones; roughly 80% are singletons and the top ten take 4.9%. Sequenced material: PBMCs. The source is a woman under 30 in good health and CMV-seropositive. Both conserved end residues are part of each CDR3. Each record gives: J gene, V gene, clone size, D gene, CDR3 DNA, CDR3 protein. A D gene is named only where the DNA matches it firmly. Clone size, where shown, is once, few, many, or a class for clones that have expanded.

TRBJ1-6 | TRBV7-2 | few | NA | TGTGCCAGCAGCTTAGACATCTCCTATAATTCACCCCTCCACTTT | CASSLDISYNSPLHF
TRBJ2-2 | TRBV11-3 | NA | NA | TGTGCCAGCAGCTTAGATCCTCCAGGCCCCAGCCAGAACACCGGGGAGCTGTTTTTT | CASSLDPPGPSQNTGELFF
TRBJ2-2 | TRBV5-1 | NA | TRBD1 | TGCGCCAGCAGTTTCGACAGGGCGAACACCGGGGAGCTGTTTTTT | CASSFDRANTGELFF
TRBJ2-3 | TRBV7-8 | NA | TRBD2 | TGTGCCAGCAGCTTAGTGGCTAGCGGGGGAGCGCTTAGCACAGATACGCAGTATTTT | CASSLVASGGALSTDTQYF
TRBJ2-5 | TRBV2 | once | TRBD1 | TGTGCCAGCGGGAGAGGGACAGGGGGGAAGTATGAGACCCAGTACTTC | CASGRGTGGKYETQYF
TRBJ1-4 | TRBV7-9 | NA | NA | TGTGCCAGCAGCGCCTGGCAGGCGGGCGAAAAACTGTTTTTT | CASSAWQAGEKLFF
TRBJ2-7 | TRBV4-2 | medium-sized | TRBD2 | TGTGCCAGCAGCCTTAGCGGGGAACGCCCCCTTCAGTACTTC | CASSLSGERPLQYF
TRBJ1-2 | TRBV5-6 | NA | NA | TGTGCCAGCAGCGACTCAATGGCGTCTACCGCCTATGGCTACACCTTC | CASSDSMASTAYGYTF
TRBJ1-1 | TRBV6-1 | NA | TRBD1 | TGTGCCAGCGTTGAGAGGGACAGGGGGACTGAAGCTTTCTTT | CASVERDRGTEAFF
TRBJ2-7 | TRBV14 | NA | TRBD1 | TGTGCCAGCAGCCAGGACAGGGGTCTTATCTACGAGCAGTACTTC | CASSQDRGLIYEQYF
TRBJ1-6 | TRBV6-6 | NA | TRBD1 | TGTGCCAGCAGTTACTCGTCGGGACAGGGAGGTTCACCCCTCCACTTT | CASSYSSGQGGSPLHF
TRBJ1-2 | TRBV2 | NA | TRBD1 | TGTGCCAGCAGTGATGCGGGACAGACCTATGGCTACACCTTC | CASSDAGQTYGYTF
TRBJ2-1 | TRBV14 | NA | NA | TGTGCCAGCAGCCAGGGGGGTTCGAATGAGCAGTTCTTC | CASSQGGSNEQFF
TRBJ2-5 | TRBV7-2 | NA | TRBD2 | TGTGCCAGCAGCTTAGGTCGGCGGGGGGGCCCACAAGAGACCCAGTACTTC | CASSLGRRGGPQETQYF
TRBJ2-1 | TRBV2 | NA | NA | TGTGCCAGCAGACAGGGCTATGAGCAGTTCTTC | CASRQGYEQFF
TRBJ2-7 | TRBV15 | NA | NA | TGTGCCACCAGCAGAGATAATACAGGGAAAACCTACGAGCAGTACTTC | CATSRDNTGKTYEQYF
TRBJ1-1 | TRBV7-3 | once | NA | TGTGCCAGCAGCTTAAACCATGCAGTCCGCACTGAAGCTTTCTTT | CASSLNHAVRTEAFF
TRBJ2-7 | TRBV4-3 | few | NA | TGCGCCAGCAGCCAAGAGTCAGGGGTTGCCTACGAGCAGTACTTC | CASSQESGVAYEQYF
TRBJ2-1 | TRBV4-1 | NA | NA | TGCGCCAGCAGCCAAGTCGGGGGGCTCCACAATGAGCAGTTCTTC | CASSQVGGLHNEQFF
TRBJ2-7 | TRBV15 | NA | NA | TGTGCCACCAGCAGATCTGGACAGACCTACGAGCAGTACTTC | CATSRSGQTYEQYF
TRBJ2-1 | TRBV7-2 | NA | NA | TGTGCCAGCAGCTTAACCCCCCTAGCCCCCCACAATGAGCAGTTCTTC | CASSLTPLAPHNEQFF
TRBJ1-5 | TRBV10-3 | NA | NA | TGTGCCATCGGGCAACAGGTGGGTCAGCCCCAGCATTTT | CAIGQQVGQPQHF
TRBJ2-3 | TRBV6-4 | NA | TRBD2 | TGTGCCAGCAGTGACGGACTAGCGGATACAGATACGCAGTATTTT | CASSDGLADTDTQYF
TRBJ2-3 | TRBV6-4 | few | TRBD2 | TGTGCCAGCAGTGTGACTAGCGGTAGCACAGATACGCAGTATTTT | CASSVTSGSTDTQYF
TRBJ2-5 | TRBV28 | NA | TRBD1 | TGTGCCAGCAGACATGAGGACAGGAGGCAAGAGACCCAGTACTTC | CASRHEDRRQETQYF
TRBJ2-7 | TRBV7-9 | NA | TRBD2 | TGTGCCAGCAGCGCTCTAGCGGGGGGTAGCTCCTACGAGCAGTACTTC | CASSALAGGSSYEQYF
TRBJ1-6 | TRBV21-1 | NA | NA | TGTGCCAGCAGCAATCGGAGCTCCTATAATTCACCCCTCCACTTT | CASSNRSSYNSPLHF
TRBJ1-2 | TRBV6-6 | NA | NA | TGTGCCAGCAGTTACCCGGAGCTAAACTATGGCTACACCTTC | CASSYPELNYGYTF
TRBJ2-3 | TRBV7-9 | few | TRBD1 | TGTGCCAGCAGCTTACCGGGACAGGGGGATACGCAGTATTTT | CASSLPGQGDTQYF
TRBJ2-5 | TRBV25-1 | NA | TRBD1 | TGTGCCAGCAGCCCGGGACAGGGAGCCCAAGAGACCCAGTACTTC | CASSPGQGAQETQYF
TRBJ2-2 | TRBV6-1 | NA | TRBD2 | TGTGCCAGCAGTGTTAGCGGGGGAAACACCGGGGAGCTGTTTTTT | CASSVSGGNTGELFF
TRBJ1-5 | TRBV5-4 | NA | TRBD1 | TGTGCCAGCAGCCGGACAGGGAATAGCAATCAGCCCCAGCATTTT | CASSRTGNSNQPQHF
TRBJ1-2 | TRBV14 | NA | TRBD1 | TGTGCCAGCAGTTATAGGACAGGGGAAGGCTACACCTTC | CASSYRTGEGYTF
TRBJ2-7 | TRBV19 | NA | TRBD2 | TGTGCCAGTAGTAACCCCGGGACTAGCGGGCCCTACGAGCAGTACTTC | CASSNPGTSGPYEQYF
TRBJ1-1 | TRBV5-1 | NA | NA | TGCGCCAGCAGGGGCGCCGGGATGATGAACACTGAAGCTTTCTTT | CASRGAGMMNTEAFF
TRBJ1-6 | TRBV6-4 | once | TRBD1 | TGTGCCAGCAGCTTGGAGGCAGGGGGTAATTCACCCCTCCACTTT | CASSLEAGGNSPLHF
TRBJ1-2 | TRBV10-2 | NA | TRBD1 | TGCGCCAGCAAACCGGGACAGGGTCGTGGCTACACCTTC | CASKPGQGRGYTF
TRBJ1-1 | TRBV7-6 | NA | NA | TGTGCCAGCAGCCCACGAGCTAGGGGTGAAGCTTTCTTT | CASSPRARGEAFF
TRBJ2-5 | TRBV11-2 | NA | TRBD2 | TGTGCCAGCAGCTCCCTTAGCGGGGGGCAAGAGACCCAGTACTTC | CASSSLSGGQETQYF
TRBJ2-1 | TRBV6-5 | NA | NA | TGTGCCAGCAGAAGGGACTCACTTTTGTTCTTC | CASRRDSLLFF
TRBJ1-6 | TRBV11-2 | NA | TRBD1 | TGTGCCAGCAGCTTAGTGGGACAGAGTAATTCACCCCTCCACTTT | CASSLVGQSNSPLHF
TRBJ2-3 | TRBV2 | NA | TRBD1 | TGTGCCAGCACCCCAGGAGGGGGACAGGGAGGCACAGATACGCAGTATTTT | CASTPGGGQGGTDTQYF
TRBJ2-7 | TRBV13 | NA | NA | TGTGCCAGCACCCTCGAGGGCTACTACGAGCAGTACTTC | CASTLEGYYEQYF
TRBJ1-5 | TRBV2 | NA | TRBD1 | TGTGCCAGCAGTTGGACAGGGGGCCAGCCCCAGCATTTT | CASSWTGGQPQHF
TRBJ2-1 | TRBV28 | NA | NA | TGTGCCAGCAGTTTCGCGGACAATGAGCAGTTCTTC | CASSFADNEQFF
TRBJ2-7 | TRBV5-4 | NA | NA | TGTGCCAGCAGCTTGGAGCCAAACTACGAGCAGTACTTC | CASSLEPNYEQYF
TRBJ1-2 | TRBV21-1 | NA | NA | TGTGCCAGCAGCAAGGAGCAGGGGGCGTGCTATGGCTACACCTTC | CASSKEQGACYGYTF